A selection of T cell receptor beta chains follows, all from one sample in a study of T cell clones after liver transplantation. Method: immunoSEQ multiplex PCR; TCRdb's copy keeps in-frame clones and lacks some. The table includes 77,000 or so clones, 80% detected once. The source material was CD4+ T cells from blood, sampled 12 months after liver transplant. The receptors stem from a human patient who received a liver transplant. Some T cells may have originated in the graft donor. Both conserved end residues are part of each CDR3. D genes are given only for firm matches. Not every row has a clone size; where given, it reads once, few, many or a size class.

>TRBJ1-1|TRBD1|15|TRBV5-1|-
CASFGTGGMNTEAFF
TGCGCCAGTTTCGGGACAGGGGGTATGAACACTGAAGCTTTCTTT
>TRBJ2-1|-|14|TRBV7-3|-
CASSLLPRVSEQFF
TGTGCCAGCAGCTTACTACCCCGAGTCAGTGAGCAGTTCTTC
>TRBJ1-1|TRBD1|16|TRBV7-8|-
CASSPQRGQGWTEAFF
TGTGCCAGCAGCCCCCAAAGGGGGCAGGGGTGGACTGAAGCTTTCTTT
>TRBJ2-7|-|17|TRBV28|-
CASSLSIQAPWTYEQYF
TGTGCCAGCAGTTTATCGATACAAGCGCCGTGGACCTACGAGCAGTACTTC
>TRBJ1-1|-|12|TRBV13|few
CASSPKGQTAFF
TGTGCCAGCAGCCCCAAAGGCCAGACGGCTTTCTTT
>TRBJ2-5|-|14|TRBV21-1|-
CASSKPGKGETQYF
TGTGCCAGCAGCAAACCAGGGAAAGGGGAGACCCAGTACTTC
>TRBJ1-5|-|15|TRBV9|-
CASSPGPNESQPQHF
TGTGCCAGCAGCCCGGGACCCAACGAGAGTCAGCCCCAGCATTTT
>TRBJ2-2|-|15|TRBV5-1|-
CASSLQQKNTGELFF
TGCGCCAGCAGCTTGCAACAGAAGAACACCGGGGAGCTGTTTTTT
>TRBJ1-5|-|13|TRBV2|few
CASSVEGYQPQHF
TGTGCCAGCAGTGTCGAAGGGTATCAGCCCCAGCATTTT
>TRBJ1-2|TRBD1|14|TRBV13|-
CASSSGTGVYGYTF
TGTGCCAGCAGCTCTGGGACAGGGGTTTATGGCTACACCTTC
>TRBJ2-7|TRBD2|14|TRBV30|-
CASERAGETHEQYF
TGTGCCTCCGAGAGAGCGGGAGAAACCCACGAGCAGTACTTC
>TRBJ1-1|-|16|TRBV5-4|-
CASSLSITGSNTEAFF
TGTGCCAGCAGCTTATCGATAACAGGGTCAAACACTGAAGCTTTCTTT
>TRBJ1-5|-|13|TRBV18|once
CASSPTAEEPQHF
TGTGCCAGCTCCCCTACGGCCGAGGAGCCCCAGCATTTT
>TRBJ2-7|-|14|TRBV15|-
CATSRGLRAHEQYF
TGTGCCACCAGCAGGGGCCTTCGAGCTCACGAGCAGTACTTC
>TRBJ2-7|-|17|TRBV5-6|-
CASSHLPRTRSPYEQYF
TGTGCCAGCAGCCATCTCCCCCGGACACGTAGTCCCTACGAGCAGTACTTC
>TRBJ2-7|-|15|TRBV5-1|-
CASSLAPGSMNEQYF
TGCGCCAGCAGCTTGGCCCCAGGGAGTATGAACGAGCAGTACTTC
>TRBJ2-7|-|17|TRBV18|once
CASSPPDPGTLGREQYF
TGTGCCAGCTCACCACCGGATCCAGGGACCTTGGGTCGTGAGCAGTACTTC
>TRBJ1-2|TRBD1|14|TRBV6-5|-
CASIAGGSNYGYTF
TGTGCCAGCATTGCAGGGGGAAGCAACTATGGCTACACCTTC
>TRBJ1-5|TRBD1|14|TRBV6-1|once
CASSTRTGEQPQHF
TGTGCCAGCAGTACCCGGACAGGGGAACAGCCCCAGCATTTT
>TRBJ2-7|-|15|TRBV18|-
CASSPLGPSESEQYF
TGTGCCAGCTCACCACTCGGACCCTCGGAAAGTGAGCAGTACTTC
>TRBJ2-6|-|13|TRBV27|-
CASRTDWANVLTF
TGTGCCAGCAGAACCGACTGGGCCAACGTCCTGACTTTC
>TRBJ1-1|-|18|TRBV11-2|few
CASSLGTYRTPRDTEAFF
TGTGCCAGCAGCTTAGGGACCTACAGGACCCCCAGGGACACTGAAGCTTTCTTT